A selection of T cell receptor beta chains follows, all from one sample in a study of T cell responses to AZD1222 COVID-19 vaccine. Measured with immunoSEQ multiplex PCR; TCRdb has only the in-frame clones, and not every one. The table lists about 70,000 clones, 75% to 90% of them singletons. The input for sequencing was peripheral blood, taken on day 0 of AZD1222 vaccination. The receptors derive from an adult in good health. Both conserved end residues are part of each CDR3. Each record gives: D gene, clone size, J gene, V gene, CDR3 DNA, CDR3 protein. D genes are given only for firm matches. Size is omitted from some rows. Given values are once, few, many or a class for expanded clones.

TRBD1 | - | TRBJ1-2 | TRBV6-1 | TGTGCCAGCAGTGACCTCAGGGGGTCGGATGGCTACACCTTC | CASSDLRGSDGYTF
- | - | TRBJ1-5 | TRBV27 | TGTGCCAGCAGTTTATACTGGGATCAGCCCCAGCATTTT | CASSLYWDQPQHF
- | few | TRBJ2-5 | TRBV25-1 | TGTGCCAGCAGTGAATTACAGACCCAGTACTTC | CASSELQTQYF
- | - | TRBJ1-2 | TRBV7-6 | TGTGCCAGCAGCTTAGGCACGGGAGACTATGGCTACACCTTC | CASSLGTGDYGYTF
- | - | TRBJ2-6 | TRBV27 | TGTGCCAGCAGTCAAACCTTACGAGGACGGAGTCTGAATGGGGCCAACGTCCTGACTTTC | CASSQTLRGRSLNGANVLTF
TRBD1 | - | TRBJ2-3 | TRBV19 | TGTGCCAGTAGTATGGGACAGGGGCCCCACACAGATACGCAGTATTTT | CASSMGQGPHTDTQYF
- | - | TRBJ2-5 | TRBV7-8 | TGTGCCAGCAGCAGGGGGTACCAAGAGACCCAGTACTTC | CASSRGYQETQYF
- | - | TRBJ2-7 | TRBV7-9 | TGTGCCAGCAGCCCACTCAGGAACGCCTACGAGCAGTACTTC | CASSPLRNAYEQYF
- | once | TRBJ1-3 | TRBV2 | TGTGCCAGCGGGGGTACTGGAAACACCATATATTTT | CASGGTGNTIYF
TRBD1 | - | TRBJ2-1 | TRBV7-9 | TGTGCCAGCAGCCCCAGGGGGCCCTCGGTGAATGAGCAGTTCTTC | CASSPRGPSVNEQFF
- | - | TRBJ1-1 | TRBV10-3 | TGTGCCATCAGGACCCATCAACAGGGAGGTAGGACTGAAGCTTTCTTT | CAIRTHQQGGRTEAFF
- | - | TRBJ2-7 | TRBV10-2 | TGCGCCAGCAGTGGGGGGGCCGGACCGTACTTC | CASSGGAGPYF
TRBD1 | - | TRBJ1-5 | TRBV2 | TGTGCCAGCAGTGAACAGGGGGCCGGACAGCCCCAGCATTTT | CASSEQGAGQPQHF
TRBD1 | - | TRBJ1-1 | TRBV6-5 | TGTGCCAGCAGTAAGACAGGGGGCACTGAAGCTTTCTTT | CASSKTGGTEAFF
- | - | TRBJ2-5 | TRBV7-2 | TGTGCCAGCAGCTCGGGACACCTGGGGATGGGGACCCAGTACTTC | CASSSGHLGMGTQYF
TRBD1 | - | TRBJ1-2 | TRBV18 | TGTGCCAGCTCAAATACGTTCGACAGGGCTGAAAATGGCTACACCTTC | CASSNTFDRAENGYTF
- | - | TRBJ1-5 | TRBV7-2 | TGTGCCAGCAGCCCCTCTCTTGAGAATCAGCCCCAGCATTTT | CASSPSLENQPQHF
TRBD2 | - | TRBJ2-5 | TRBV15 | TGTGCCACCAGCTGGGGTGGAGGAGCGGGGAAAGTCGAGACCCAGTACTTC | CATSWGGGAGKVETQYF
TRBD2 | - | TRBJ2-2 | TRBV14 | TGTGCCAGCAGCGCTAGCGGGACCGGGGAGCTGTTTTTT | CASSASGTGELFF
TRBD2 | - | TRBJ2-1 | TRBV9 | TGTGCCAGCATCGAAGAGCGGGAGGCCTACAATGAGCAGTTCTTC | CASIEEREAYNEQFF
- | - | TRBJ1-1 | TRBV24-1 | TGTGCCACCAGTGATCGGAGGGTGAACACTGAAGCTTTCTTT | CATSDRRVNTEAFF
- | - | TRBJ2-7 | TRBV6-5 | TGTGCCAGCAGTTACCAGATCGGGTCCTCCTACGAGCAGTACTTC | CASSYQIGSSYEQYF
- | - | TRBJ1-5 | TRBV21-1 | TGTGCCAGCATCCACATCCTAAAAAGGACAGTGAGCAATCAGCCCCAGCATTTT | CASIHILKRTVSNQPQHF
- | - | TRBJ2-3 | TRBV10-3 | TGTGCCATCAGTTCCCCGACAGATACGCAGTATTTT | CAISSPTDTQYF
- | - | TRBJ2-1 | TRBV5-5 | TGTGCCAGCAGCTTGTTCGACGGGAGCCCCCTCAATGAGCAGTTCTTC | CASSLFDGSPLNEQFF
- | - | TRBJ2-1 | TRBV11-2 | TGTGCCAGCAGCCTCCGGGTGGGTGAGCAGTTCTTC | CASSLRVGEQFF
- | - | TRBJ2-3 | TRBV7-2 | TGTGCCAGCAGCTTCTCCGCGGGTACGCAGTATTTT | CASSFSAGTQYF
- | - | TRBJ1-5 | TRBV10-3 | TGTGCCATCAGTGAGCTGCAGGGTAGCAATCAGCCCCAGCATTTT | CAISELQGSNQPQHF